The entry below describes one T cell receptor beta chain. No antigen is known for it. No much larger clone exists at a distance of one base, and base qualities are not known. Library preparation employed the immunoSEQ multiplex PCR assay. TCRdb holds this immuneACCESS table with in-frame rearrangements only. Some clones are missing; in checked studies, unresolved V genes explain under half, and the rest has no known cause. The sample table contains about 76,000 clones; only one count was recorded for around 85% of them. Of the sample, roughly 4.4% is held by the ten largest clones. The data stem from a study of technical replicates of blood from a few donors (dated by TCRdb to 2016 to 2017). From the cysteine up to the phenylalanine, the CDR3 has a length of 13 residues. Kept here is only the CDR3 DNA, which spans 39 bases and is read in frame from base 1. V is reduced by 5 bases and J by 4 bases, leaving a spacing of 10 bases between them. The germline V gene yields SGHTA for CDR1 and FQGTGA for CDR2.

The clonotype was recovered from a human donor in good health. Some clones in this sample may be carry-over from other donors' samples. Sequenced input: PBMCs. The rearranged chain carries TRBV7-3 and TRBJ2-3, and perhaps TRBD2 as D gene, on 5 matching bases. The CDR3 has the sequence CASSNTRSDTQYF. The DNA sequence is as follows: TGTGCCAGCAGCAACACTAGATCAGATACGCAGTATTTT.